This T cell receptor (beta chain) came from a study of T cell responses to AZD1222 COVID-19 vaccine. Study-wide results and limits: The number of AZD1222 recipients seropositive at baseline was only 5 to 7.

About this clone: Its antigen is not known.

The data were produced by immunoSEQ multiplex PCR, yet TCRdb's version contains in-frame clones alone and is incomplete. The profile shows approximately 200,000 clones, around nine tenths of them singletons. The sequencing here drew on peripheral blood, taken on day 0 of AZD1222 vaccination. The receptor was derived from an adult in good health.

Here the CDR3 reads CASRLGGVPEETQYF. The CDR3 nucleotides read TGTGCCAGCAGGTTGGGGGGAGTGCCCGAAGAGACCCAGTACTTC. The chain carries TRBV7-9 and TRBJ2-5; TRBD2 is a possible D gene (6 bases). Trimming took off 6 bases at V and 3 bases at J, with 17 bases between the two ends. The CDR3 is 15 amino acids. Germline assignment: CDR1 SEHNR and CDR2 FQNEAQ (reference sequence).